One and the same sample provided the 15 T cell receptor beta chains below, sequenced in a study of blood T cell repertoires in COVID-19. Repertoires were generated with immunoSEQ multiplex PCR, while TCRdb's copy carries only in-frame clones and drops some. The sample records fewer than 250,000 clones, 88% being singletons. Sequencing was carried out using PBMCs or T cells enriched from blood (not recorded which). These receptors were taken from a woman aged 25 to 39 who had been exposed to COVID-19.

The chain recombines TRBV19 with TRBJ2-7; a weak D match, TRBD2 (6 bases). This CDR3 comprises 13 residues. Germline lookup yields CDR1 LNHDA and CDR2 SQIVND (reference sequence). The V and J ends lost 8 bases and 1 base respectively, with 12 bases between them. The CDR3 protein is CASRGGMSYEQYF. CDR3 nucleotide sequence: TGTGCCAGTCGAGGAGGGATGTCCTACGAGCAGTACTTC.

The chain links TRBV7-6 to TRBJ2-3; the match to TRBD2 covers 11 bases. The germline V gene encodes CDR1 SGHVS and CDR2 FNYEAQ. V shed 5 bases and J 6 bases; nucleotides not matched to a gene: 10. The CDR3 spans 16 residues. For the CDR3, the DNA is TGTGCCAGCAGCCCTAGACTAGCGGGATGGTCGGATACGCAGTATTTT. It translates to CASSPRLAGWSDTQYF. The full variable domain, its missing parts supplied by reference TRBV7-6 and TRBJ2-3, is GAGVSQSPRYKVTKRGQDVALRCDPISGHVSLYWYRQALGQGPEFLTYFNYEAQQDKSGLPNDRFSAERPEGSISTLTIQRTEQRDSAMYRCASSPRLAGWSDTQYFGPGTRLTVL.

The chain uses TRBV29-1 and TRBJ2-1; TRBD1 agrees at 10 bases. V was clipped by 6 bases and J by 1 base; unmatched bases: 6. Germline CDR1 is SQVTM and CDR2 is ANQGSEA. The CDR3 is 15 residues long. This CDR3 reads CSVRGTGDSYNEQFF. CDR3 coding DNA: TGCAGCGTGAGAGGGACAGGGGATTCCTACAATGAGCAGTTCTTC.

This clone was found a few times. V usage is TRBV28 and J usage is TRBJ1-2, with 8 bases fitting TRBD1. The CDR3 has 14 amino acids. The germline CDR1 and CDR2 sequences are MDHEN and SYDVKM. Trimming at V came to 3 bases and at J to 4 bases, leaving 4 bases not matched to a gene. The CDR3: CASSFPGTGYGYTF. Written as DNA, the CDR3 is TGTGCCAGCAGTTTCCCGGGGACAGGCTATGGCTACACCTTC.

The CDR3 bases are TGTGCCTGGAGTGTTGGGGGGGAGGGGCTAGACGAAAAACTGTTTTTT. Translated: CAWSVGGEGLDEKLFF. The V call is TRBV30, the J call TRBJ1-4, with TRBD1 as a possible D gene (5 bases). Between the trimmed V and J ends, which lost 0 bases and 8 bases, there was a span of 19 bases. Germline lookup yields CDR1 GTSNPN and CDR2 SVGIG (reference sequence). The CDR3 contains 16 residues. Filled out from reference TRBV30 and TRBJ1-4, the complete variable domain reads SQTIHQWPATLVQPVGSPLSLECTVEGTSNPNLYWYRQAAGRGLQLLFYSVGIGQISSEVPQNLSASRPQDRQFILSSKKLLLSDSGFYLCAWSVGGEGLDEKLFFGSGTQLSVL.

J is TRBJ2-1 and V is TRBV19; no firm D call. V shed 4 bases and J shed 4 bases, with 8 bases lying between them. The V gene's germline CDR1 is LNHDA and CDR2 SQIVND (reference sequence). CDR3 length: 13 residues. The CDR3 loop reads CASSTPSYNEQFF. In DNA form, the CDR3 reads TGTGCCAGTAGTACCCCCTCTTACAATGAGCAGTTCTTC.

The chain recombines TRBV3-1 (or the pseudogene TRBV3-2) with TRBJ2-7; D may be TRBD2 (6 bases). Germline CDR1 reads LGHDT; CDR2 reads YNNKEL (reference sequence). The V and J ends lost 4 bases and 1 base respectively, with 8 bases between them. CDR3 length: 13 amino acids. In DNA form, the CDR3 reads TGTGCCAGCAGCCTCCGGGAGTCCTACGAGCAGTACTTC. Its translation: CASSLRESYEQYF.

This chain uses TRBV27 with TRBJ1-3; the D is unclear. Germline CDR1 and CDR2: MNHEY and SMNVEV (reference sequence). The CDR3 has 13 residues. V dropped 8 bases and J dropped 8 bases, with 16 bases sitting between them. The CDR3 region has the DNA TGTGCCAGCTCGCCGCTGCGGAGTGACACCATATATTTT. It specifies CASSPLRSDTIYF.

The J gene is TRBJ1-3, the V gene TRBV5-4; 7 bases fit TRBD1. Losses at the gene ends were 4 bases for V and 0 bases for J; bases not matched to a gene: 4. This CDR3 has 15 amino acids. Germline CDR1 and CDR2: SGHNT and YYREEE (reference sequence). The CDR3 here is CASSPGTVSGNTIYF. CDR3 DNA sequence: TGTGCCAGCAGCCCCGGGACAGTCTCTGGAAACACCATATATTTT.

V is TRBV28 and J is TRBJ1-2; 9 bases agree with TRBD1. V trimming: 5 bases; J trimming: 6 bases; junction bases outside the gene matches: 4. CDR1 MDHEN and CDR2 SYDVKM come from the germline V gene. The CDR3 is 13 residues long. Here the CDR3 reads CASSEGQGHGYTF. The CDR3 DNA follows: TGTGCCAGCAGTGAGGGACAGGGACATGGCTACACCTTC.

In DNA, the CDR3 is TGTGCCAGCAGTGAAGAGGGACTAGGACGTACGTCCGGGCAGTACTTC. Its translation: CASSEEGLGRTSGQYF. The chain links TRBV2 to TRBJ2-7, with 8 bases fitting TRBD2. Germline loops: CDR1 SNHLY, CDR2 FYNNEI. V shed 1 base and J 9 bases; nucleotides not matched to a gene: 14. The CDR3 has 16 amino acids.

The chain employs TRBV5-6 and TRBJ1-1; 7 positions agree with TRBD1. V trimming: 6 bases; J trimming: 6 bases; junction bases outside the gene matches: 11. The CDR3 loop spans 14 amino acids. Looked up from germline, CDR1 is SGHDT and CDR2 is YYEEEE. CDR3 nucleotide sequence: TGTGCCAGCAACAACTACAGGGGTTCCGCTGAAGCTTTCTTT. Residues: CASNNYRGSAEAFF.

The rearrangement uses TRBV27 and TRBJ2-7, with 11 bases matching TRBD1. J lost 4 bases, V lost 6 bases, and 5 bases had no gene match. Germline V gives CDR1 MNHEY, CDR2 SMNVEV (reference sequence). The CDR3 length is 14 residues. CDR3 bases: TGTGCCAGCAGGCCCCGGGACAGGGGGTACGAGCAGTACTTC. Protein sequence: CASRPRDRGYEQYF.

This clone was seen only once. The CDR3 DNA reads TGTGCCAGCCGGGAGGGGAGCAATCAGCCCCAGCATTTT. This codes for CASREGSNQPQHF. This chain joins TRBV2 and TRBJ1-5, with D possibly TRBD1 on 5 matching bases. CDR1 and CDR2 (germline): SNHLY, FYNNEI. This CDR3 is 13 amino acids long. With 8 bases removed from V and 1 base from J, the gap between germline ends came to 9 bases.

V is TRBV24-1 and J is TRBJ1-3; 7 bases fit TRBD1. This CDR3 comprises 14 residues. Germline lookup yields CDR1 KGHDR and CDR2 SFDVKD. V gave up 7 bases and J gave up 2 bases; unmatched junction bases: 4. The CDR3: CATSPGGTGNTIYF. The CDR3 DNA reads TGTGCCACCAGCCCAGGGGGTACTGGAAACACCATATATTTT.